Presented here are 23 T cell receptor beta chains from one specimen sequenced in a study of cytomegalovirus exposure and HLA in healthy donors. Researchers ran the PCR with 60 Vbeta and 13 Jbeta primers. Produced via immunoSEQ multiplex PCR; TCRdb's table is partial and in-frame only. The profile shows approximately 190,000 clones, about 87% of them singletons. Sequencing input: PBMCs. All receptors derive from a man aged 30 to 45 in good health and CMV-seronegative.

This clone was detected only once. The V call is TRBV6-5, the J call TRBJ1-2; D may be TRBD1 (5 bases). The CDR3 is made up of 15 amino acids. Germline-derived CDR1 and CDR2 are MNHEY and SVGAGI. Trimming removed 5 bases at V and 8 bases at J, with 21 bases between. The CDR3 DNA follows: TGTGCCAGCAGTCATCAGGGTGGGTCGGAGAGGGGCTACACCTTC. Residues: CASSHQGGSERGYTF.

The chain uses TRBV7-9 and TRBJ1-4; 8 bases fit TRBD1. Germline lookup yields CDR1 SEHNR and CDR2 FQNEAQ (reference sequence). This CDR3 is 14 amino acids long. After removal of 10 bases from V and 6 bases from J, the junction contained 10 bases not matched to a gene. The chain's CDR3 is CATLPGGRDEKLFF. The CDR3, as DNA: TGTGCCACCCTTCCAGGGGGCAGGGATGAAAAACTGTTTTTT.

The chain uses TRBV25-1 and TRBJ1-5; D is possibly TRBD1 (5 bases). Trimming took off 0 bases at V and 5 bases at J, with 14 bases between the two ends. The CDR3 loop spans 16 amino acids. CDR1 and CDR2 (germline): MGHDK, SYGVNS. This chain's CDR3 is CASSEYGSRADQPQHF. CDR3 in DNA: TGTGCCAGCAGTGAATATGGGTCCAGGGCCGATCAGCCCCAGCATTTT.

CDR3 residues: CASSEGRLAGGISSYNEQFF. In nucleotides, the CDR3 is TGTGCCAGCAGTGAAGGTCGACTAGCGGGAGGGATTAGCTCCTACAATGAGCAGTTCTTC. The chain carries TRBV6-1 and TRBJ2-1, with 14 bases that match TRBD2. Germline CDR1 MNHNS, CDR2 SASEGT. The CDR3 length is 20 residues. With 1 base clipped from V and 0 bases from J, the junction kept 8 bases outside the gene matches.

The rearrangement links TRBV15 to TRBJ1-2; the D gene is possibly TRBD1 (6 bases). The germline gives CDR1 LNHNV, CDR2 YYDKDF (reference sequence). CDR3 length: 13 amino acids. V was pared by 5 bases and J by 4 bases, with 11 bases between. The CDR3 bases are TGTGCCACCAGCTCACGACAGGTCTATGGCTACACCTTC. This gives the protein CATSSRQVYGYTF. Drawing the rest from reference TRBV15 and TRBJ1-2, the complete variable domain is DAMVIQNPRYQVTQFGKPVTLSCSQTLNHNVMYWYQQKSSQAPKLLFHYYDKDFNNEADTPDNFQSRRPNTSFCFLDIRSPGLGDTAMYLCATSSRQVYGYTFGSGTRLTVV.

The V call is TRBV9, the J call TRBJ1-4; 9 nucleotides line up with TRBD1. J gave up 5 bases and V 3 bases, and 2 bases lay outside the gene matches. The CDR3 has 14 residues. The germline V gene has CDR1 SGDLS and CDR2 YYNGEE. The CDR3 nucleotides read TGTGCCAGCAGCGCCGGGACAGGGAATGAAAAACTGTTTTTT. Translating gives CASSAGTGNEKLFF.

The chain is built from TRBV11-1 and TRBJ2-3; 7 nucleotides line up with TRBD1. J gave up 4 bases and V 2 bases, and 9 bases lay outside the gene matches. Germline lookup yields CDR1 SGHAT and CDR2 FQDESV (reference sequence). CDR3 length equals 16 residues. The CDR3 bases are TGTGCCAGCAGCTTAAGGCAGGGGGTAGAATCAGATACGCAGTATTTT. It is translated as CASSLRQGVESDTQYF. The whole variable domain, remainder taken from reference TRBV11-1 and TRBJ2-3, is EAEVAQSPRYKITEKSQAVAFWCDPISGHATLYWYRQILGQGPELLVQFQDESVVDDSQLPKDRFSAERLKGVDSTLKIQPAELGDSAMYLCASSLRQGVESDTQYFGPGTRLTVL.

The chain recombines TRBV7-2 with TRBJ2-7; D perhaps matches TRBD2 (6 bases). Germline-derived CDR1 and CDR2 are SGHTA and FQGNSA. The CDR3 consists of 12 residues. The germline V and J ends were trimmed by 2 bases and 7 bases, with 9 bases remaining between them. CDR3 residues: CASSLPTREQYF. Here the CDR3 DNA reads TGTGCCAGCAGCTTACCGACTAGAGAGCAGTACTTC. Variable domain in full (rest from reference TRBV7-2 and TRBJ2-7): GAGVSQSPSNKVTEKGKDVELRCDPISGHTALYWYRQSLGQGLEFLIYFQGNSAPDKSGLPSDRFSAERTGGSVSTLTIQRTQQEDSAVYLCASSLPTREQYFGPGTRLTVT.

The chain uses TRBV28 and TRBJ2-7; D unclear. Trimming removed 0 bases from V and 6 bases from J, with 3 bases in between. Per the germline V gene, CDR1 is MDHEN and CDR2 is SYDVKM. The CDR3 is 11 residues long. The CDR3 here is CASSLWREQYF. In DNA, the CDR3 is TGTGCCAGCAGTTTATGGCGCGAGCAGTACTTC.

The gene calls are TRBV18 and TRBJ1-3; possible D gene TRBD1, 5 bases. V was pared by 2 bases and J by 0 bases, with 14 bases between. CDR1 KGHSH and CDR2 LQKENI come from the germline V gene. The CDR3 contains 17 residues. CDR3 sequence reads: CASSPEWGAISGNTIYF. The CDR3 DNA sequence: TGTGCCAGCTCACCAGAGTGGGGCGCCATCTCTGGAAACACCATATATTTT.

This clone has just a few counts. This chain links TRBV5-6 with TRBJ2-2, with 9 bases that match TRBD2. V lost 7 bases to trimming and J lost 0 bases; unmatched junction nucleotides: 10. Germline values: CDR1 SGHDT, CDR2 YYEEEE. The CDR3 is 17 amino acids. CDR3 region: CASLRRGGSTNTGELFF. The CDR3 DNA follows: TGTGCCAGCCTTAGGCGGGGGGGGAGTACGAACACCGGGGAGCTGTTTTTT. Using reference TRBV5-6 and TRBJ2-2 for the parts outside the CDR3, the full variable domain is DAGVTQSPTHLIKTRGQQVTLRCSPKSGHDTVSWYQQALGQGPQFIFQYYEEEERQRGNFPDRFSGHQFPNYSSELNVNALLLGDSALYLCASLRRGGSTNTGELFFGEGSRLTVL.

J is TRBJ1-1 and V is TRBV19, with D perhaps matching TRBD1 (5 bases). V was trimmed by 3 bases and J by 0 bases, leaving 11 bases between them. Germline V gives CDR1 LNHDA, CDR2 SQIVND (reference sequence). There are 15 residues in the CDR3. The CDR3 here is CASSILRGVNTEAFF. In DNA form, the CDR3 reads TGTGCCAGTAGTATCCTACGGGGGGTGAACACTGAAGCTTTCTTT.

Concerning this clone: Distinct nucleotide sequences in the sample also encode this CDR3. The CDR3 sequence is CASSGGYNQPQHF. CDR3 DNA sequence: TGCGCCAGCAGTGGGGGCTACAATCAGCCCCAGCATTTT. The gene calls are TRBV10-1 and TRBJ1-5; D is perhaps TRBD1 (5 bases). Trimming removed 4 bases from V and 3 bases from J, with 7 bases in between. The V gene's germline CDR1 is WNHNN and CDR2 SYGVQD (reference sequence). This CDR3 spans 13 amino acids.

The J gene is TRBJ1-5, the V gene TRBV2; 7 positions agree with TRBD1. V lost 3 bases and J lost 4; bases outside the gene matches: 6. The CDR3 covers 15 residues. CDR1 is SNHLY and CDR2 is FYNNEI in the germline V gene. The CDR3 protein is CASSENRDRNQPQHF. The DNA for the CDR3 is TGTGCCAGCAGTGAGAACCGGGACAGAAATCAGCCCCAGCATTTT.

The rearrangement links TRBV19 to TRBJ2-2; TRBD2 matches at 7 bases. CDR3 length equals 15 residues. Unmatched junction bases numbered 8, after V lost 7 bases and J lost 3 bases. Germline CDR1 reads LNHDA; CDR2 reads SQIVND (reference sequence). The CDR3 nucleotides read TGTGCCAGTAAGCTGGAGGGAGGGCACACCGGGGAGCTGTTTTTT. Its protein product is CASKLEGGHTGELFF.

The chain recombines TRBV27 with TRBJ2-5; the D gene is possibly TRBD1 (6 bases). The assigned J gene may be wrong: the sequence end matches TRBJ2-7 better. The length of the CDR3 is 13 residues. Germline V gene lookup returns CDR1 MNHEY and CDR2 SMNVEV (reference sequence). The CDR3 loop reads CASSNPGTPEQYF. The CDR3, as DNA: TGTGCCAGCAGTAACCCCGGGACACCCGAGCAGTACTTC.

This CDR3 reads CASSLGWGQGTDTQYF. DNA for the CDR3: TGTGCCAGCAGCTTAGGGTGGGGACAGGGGACAGATACGCAGTATTTT. The chain links TRBV11-2 to TRBJ2-3, with 10 positions matching TRBD1. V trimming: 1 base; J trimming: 3 bases; junction bases outside the gene matches: 4. Germline CDR1 reads SGHAT; CDR2 reads FQNNGV. This CDR3 region has 16 residues. Full variable domain (remainder filled in from reference TRBV11-2 and TRBJ2-3): EAGVAQSPRYKIIEKRQSVAFWCNPISGHATLYWYQQILGQGPKLLIQFQNNGVVDDSQLPKDRFSAERLKGVDSTLKIQPAKLEDSAVYLCASSLGWGQGTDTQYFGPGTRLTVL.

This clone appeared once. This rearrangement joins TRBV6-4 to TRBJ1-1; no firm D call. The CDR3 has 18 residues. V was clipped by 6 bases and J by 2 bases, with 25 bases between them. Germline V CDR1 and CDR2: MRHNA, SNTAGT. The DNA for the CDR3 is TGTGCCAGCAGACCGGCCGCCGGCGGGAGGCTGAAAAACACTGAAGCTTTCTTT. It specifies CASRPAAGGRLKNTEAFF.

The chain couples TRBV4-1 to TRBJ2-5, with D possibly matching TRBD1 (6 bases). This CDR3 has 16 amino acids. Germline V gene sequence: CDR1 MGHRA, CDR2 YSYEKL. V lost 4 bases and J 3 bases, leaving 18 bases between the germline ends. In nucleotides, the CDR3 is TGCGCCAGCAGCCCCATCGGCCGGACAGCAAAAGAGACCCAGTACTTC. Protein product: CASSPIGRTAKETQYF.

The genes are TRBV27 and TRBJ2-7; 8 bases match TRBD2. Germline V lookup: CDR1 MNHEY, CDR2 SMNVEV (reference sequence). The CDR3 contains 13 residues. Trimming cost V 10 bases and J 2 bases; bases outside gene matches: 7. The CDR3 region has the DNA TGTGCCACCAAAGCGGGAGAGGCCTACGAGCAGTACTTC. Translated, it gives CATKAGEAYEQYF.

The V gene is TRBV27, the J gene TRBJ1-1; a weak D match, TRBD1 (6 bases). This CDR3 has 15 amino acids. Trimming took 5 bases from V and 3 from J, leaving 16 bases between them. Germline V lookup: CDR1 MNHEY, CDR2 SMNVEV (reference sequence). The CDR3 DNA is TGTGCCAGCAGTCTTATCAGGGGCCGCGACACTGAAGCTTTCTTT. The encoded protein is CASSLIRGRDTEAFF.

The chain carries TRBV5-4 and TRBJ1-2, with 11 bases identical to TRBD1. Germline CDR1 SGHNT, CDR2 YYREEE (reference sequence). This CDR3 is 15 amino acids long. With V trimmed by 3 bases and J by 3 bases, 4 bases remained unmatched. CDR3 protein: CASSSGQGVDYGYTF. The CDR3 DNA sequence: TGTGCCAGCAGCTCGGGACAGGGGGTGGACTATGGCTACACCTTC.

The J gene is TRBJ1-6, the V gene TRBV7-2, with D hard to call. There are 16 residues in the CDR3. Trimming shortened V by 3 bases and J by 0 bases, and 9 bases separated the two germline ends. Germline V gene data show CDR1 as SGHTA and CDR2 as FQGNSA. The CDR3 reads CASSLDGSSYNSPLHF. The CDR3 DNA is TGTGCCAGCAGCTTGGACGGGAGCTCCTATAATTCACCCCTCCACTTT.